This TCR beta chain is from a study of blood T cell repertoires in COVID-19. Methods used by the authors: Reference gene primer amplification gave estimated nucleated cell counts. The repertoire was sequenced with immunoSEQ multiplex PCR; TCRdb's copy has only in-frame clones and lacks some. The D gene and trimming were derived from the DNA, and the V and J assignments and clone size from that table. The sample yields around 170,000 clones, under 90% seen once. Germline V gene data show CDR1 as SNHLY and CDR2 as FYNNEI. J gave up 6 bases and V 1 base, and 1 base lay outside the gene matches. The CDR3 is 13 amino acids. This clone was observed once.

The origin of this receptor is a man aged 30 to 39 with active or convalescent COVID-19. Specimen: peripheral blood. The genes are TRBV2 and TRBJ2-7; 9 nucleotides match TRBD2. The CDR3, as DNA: TGTGCCAGCAGTGAAGGCGGGAGGGGCGAGCAGTACTTC. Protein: CASSEGGRGEQYF.